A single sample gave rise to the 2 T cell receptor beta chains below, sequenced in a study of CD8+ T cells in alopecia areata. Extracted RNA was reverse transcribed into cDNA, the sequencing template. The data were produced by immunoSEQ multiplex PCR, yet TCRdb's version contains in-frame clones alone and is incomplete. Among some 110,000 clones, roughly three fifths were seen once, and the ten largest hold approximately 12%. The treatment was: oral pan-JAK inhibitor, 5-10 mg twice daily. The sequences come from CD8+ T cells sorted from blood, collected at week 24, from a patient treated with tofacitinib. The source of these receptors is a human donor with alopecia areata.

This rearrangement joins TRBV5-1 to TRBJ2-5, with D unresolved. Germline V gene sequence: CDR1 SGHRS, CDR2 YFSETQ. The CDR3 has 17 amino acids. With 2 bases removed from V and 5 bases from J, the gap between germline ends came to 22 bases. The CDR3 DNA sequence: TGCGCCAGCAGCTTCGACAAAAGTTTCTTAGCTGGGGAGACCCAGTACTTC. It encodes CASSFDKSFLAGETQYF.

The CDR3: CASSYGGGQGEKLFF. The CDR3 DNA is TGTGCCAGCAGTTACGGTGGGGGGCAGGGTGAAAAACTGTTTTTT. The chain carries TRBV6-5 and TRBJ1-4; TRBD1 might be the D (6 bases). CDR1 and CDR2 from the germline V gene are MNHEY and SVGAGI. The CDR3 extends over 15 amino acids. Trimming took 2 bases from V and 7 from J, leaving 14 bases between them.